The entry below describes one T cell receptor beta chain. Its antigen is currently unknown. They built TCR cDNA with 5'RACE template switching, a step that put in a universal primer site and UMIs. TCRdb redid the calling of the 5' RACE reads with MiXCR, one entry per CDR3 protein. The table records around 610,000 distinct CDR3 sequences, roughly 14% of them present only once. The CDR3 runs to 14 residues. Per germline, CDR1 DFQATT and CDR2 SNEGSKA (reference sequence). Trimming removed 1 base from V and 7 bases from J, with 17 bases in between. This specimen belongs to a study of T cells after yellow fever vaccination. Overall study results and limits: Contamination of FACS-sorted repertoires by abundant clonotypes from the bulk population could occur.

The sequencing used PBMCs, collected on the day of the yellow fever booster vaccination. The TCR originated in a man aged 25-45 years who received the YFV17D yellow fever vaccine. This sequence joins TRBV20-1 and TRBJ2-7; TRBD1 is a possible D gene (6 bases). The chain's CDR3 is CSARAGDNLREQYF. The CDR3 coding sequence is TGCAGTGCTAGAGCTGGGGACAACCTTCGGGAGCAGTACTTC.